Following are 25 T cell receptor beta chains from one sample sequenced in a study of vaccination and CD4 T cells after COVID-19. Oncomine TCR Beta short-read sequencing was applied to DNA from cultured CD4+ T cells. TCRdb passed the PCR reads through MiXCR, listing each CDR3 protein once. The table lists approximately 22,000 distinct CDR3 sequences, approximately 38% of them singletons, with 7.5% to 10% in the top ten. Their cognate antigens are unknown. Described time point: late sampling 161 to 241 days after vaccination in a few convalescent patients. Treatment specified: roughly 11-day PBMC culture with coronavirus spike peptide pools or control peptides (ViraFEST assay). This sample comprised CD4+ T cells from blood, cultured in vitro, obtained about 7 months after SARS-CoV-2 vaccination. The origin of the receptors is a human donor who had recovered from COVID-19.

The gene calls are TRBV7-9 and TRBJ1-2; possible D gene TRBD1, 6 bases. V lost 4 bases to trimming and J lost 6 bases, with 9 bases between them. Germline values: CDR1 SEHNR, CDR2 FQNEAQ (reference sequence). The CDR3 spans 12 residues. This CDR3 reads CASSWGRDGYTF. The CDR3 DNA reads TGTGCCAGCAGCTGGGGGCGCGATGGCTACACCTTC.

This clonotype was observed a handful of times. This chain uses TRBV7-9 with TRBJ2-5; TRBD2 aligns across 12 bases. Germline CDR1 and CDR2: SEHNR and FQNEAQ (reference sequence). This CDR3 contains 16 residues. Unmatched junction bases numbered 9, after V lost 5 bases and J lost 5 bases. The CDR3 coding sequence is TGTGCCAGCAGCCTAGGGCTAGCGGGAGGGCTGGAGACCCAGTACTTC. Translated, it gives CASSLGLAGGLETQYF.

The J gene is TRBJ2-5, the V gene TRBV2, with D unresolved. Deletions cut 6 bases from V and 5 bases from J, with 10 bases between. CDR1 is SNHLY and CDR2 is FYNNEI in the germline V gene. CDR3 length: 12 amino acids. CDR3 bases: TGTGCCAGCAGCGGAGAGAGGGAGACCCAGTACTTC. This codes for CASSGERETQYF.

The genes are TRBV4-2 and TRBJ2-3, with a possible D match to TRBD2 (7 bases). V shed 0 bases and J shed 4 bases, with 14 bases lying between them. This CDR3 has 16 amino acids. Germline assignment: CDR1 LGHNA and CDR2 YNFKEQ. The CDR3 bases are TGTGCCAGCAGCCAAGAGAGAGGGGGAGGGCCAGATACGCAGTATTTT. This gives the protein CASSQERGGGPDTQYF.

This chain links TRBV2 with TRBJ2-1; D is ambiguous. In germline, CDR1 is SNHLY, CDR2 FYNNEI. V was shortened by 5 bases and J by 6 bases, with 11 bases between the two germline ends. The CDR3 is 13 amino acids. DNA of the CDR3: TGTGCCAGCAGTCGCCTCGGTCGCAATGAGCAGTTCTTC. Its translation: CASSRLGRNEQFF.

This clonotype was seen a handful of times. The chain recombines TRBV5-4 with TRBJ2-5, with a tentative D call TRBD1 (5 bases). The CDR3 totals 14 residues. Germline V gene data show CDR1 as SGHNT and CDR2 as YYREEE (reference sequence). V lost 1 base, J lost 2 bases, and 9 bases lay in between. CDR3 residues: CASSLRSGQETQYF. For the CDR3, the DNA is TGTGCCAGCAGCTTGCGGTCAGGGCAAGAGACCCAGTACTTC.

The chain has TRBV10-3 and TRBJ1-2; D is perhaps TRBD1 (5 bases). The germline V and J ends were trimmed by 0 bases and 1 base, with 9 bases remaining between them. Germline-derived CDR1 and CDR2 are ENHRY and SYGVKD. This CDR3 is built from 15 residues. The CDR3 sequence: CAISESPQVNYGYTF. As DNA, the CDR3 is TGTGCCATCAGTGAGTCACCACAGGTTAACTATGGCTACACCTTC.

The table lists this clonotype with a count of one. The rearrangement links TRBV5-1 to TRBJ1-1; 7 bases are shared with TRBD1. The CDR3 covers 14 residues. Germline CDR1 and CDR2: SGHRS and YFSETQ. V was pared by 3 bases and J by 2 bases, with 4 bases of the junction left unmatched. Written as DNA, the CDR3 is TGCGCCAGCAGCTCCAGGGGGGAAAACACTGAAGCTTTCTTT. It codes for CASSSRGENTEAFF.

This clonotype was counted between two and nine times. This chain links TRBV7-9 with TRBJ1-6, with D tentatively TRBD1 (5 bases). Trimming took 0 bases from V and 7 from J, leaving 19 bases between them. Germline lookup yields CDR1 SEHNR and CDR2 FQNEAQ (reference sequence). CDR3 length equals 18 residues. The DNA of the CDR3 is TGTGCCAGCAGCTTAGCGGTGGGGGTGCGGGGAGCAAATTCACCCCTCCACTTT. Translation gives CASSLAVGVRGANSPLHF.

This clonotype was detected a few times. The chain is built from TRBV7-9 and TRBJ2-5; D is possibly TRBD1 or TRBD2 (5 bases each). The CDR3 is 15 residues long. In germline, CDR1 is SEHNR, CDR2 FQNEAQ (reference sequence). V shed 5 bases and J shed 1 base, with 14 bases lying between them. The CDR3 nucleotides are TGTGCCAGCAGCACGGGCTTTGGGGGCCAAGAGACCCAGTACTTC. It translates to CASSTGFGGQETQYF.

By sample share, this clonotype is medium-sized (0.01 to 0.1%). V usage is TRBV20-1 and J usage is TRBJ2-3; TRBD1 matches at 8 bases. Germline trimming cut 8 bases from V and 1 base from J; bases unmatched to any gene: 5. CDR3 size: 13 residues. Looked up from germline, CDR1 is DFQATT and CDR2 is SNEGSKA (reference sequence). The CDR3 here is CSPVGQGTDTQYF. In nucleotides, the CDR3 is TGCAGTCCGGTGGGACAGGGCACAGATACGCAGTATTTT.

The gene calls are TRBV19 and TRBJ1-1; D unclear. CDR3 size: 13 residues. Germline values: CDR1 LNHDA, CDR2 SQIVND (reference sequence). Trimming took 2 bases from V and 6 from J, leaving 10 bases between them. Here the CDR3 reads CASSIQGSAEAFF. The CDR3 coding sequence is TGTGCCAGTAGTATACAAGGGTCCGCTGAAGCTTTCTTT.

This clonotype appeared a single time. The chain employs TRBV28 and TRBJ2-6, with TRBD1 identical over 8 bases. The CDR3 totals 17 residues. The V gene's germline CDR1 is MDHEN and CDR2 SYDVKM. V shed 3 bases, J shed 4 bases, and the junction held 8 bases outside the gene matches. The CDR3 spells CASSFAGQALGANVLTF. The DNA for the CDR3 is TGTGCCAGCAGTTTTGCGGGACAGGCGCTAGGGGCCAACGTCCTGACTTTC.

The chain's CDR3 is CASSRGGDEQYF. CDR3 nucleotide sequence: TGTGCCAGCAGCCGTGGGGGAGACGAGCAGTACTTC. The genes are TRBV28 and TRBJ2-7; D is possibly TRBD1 or TRBD2 (5 bases each). The germline CDR1 and CDR2 sequences are MDHEN and SYDVKM. The CDR3 sequence is 12 residues long. Trimming stripped 6 bases from V and 5 bases from J, with 11 bases between.

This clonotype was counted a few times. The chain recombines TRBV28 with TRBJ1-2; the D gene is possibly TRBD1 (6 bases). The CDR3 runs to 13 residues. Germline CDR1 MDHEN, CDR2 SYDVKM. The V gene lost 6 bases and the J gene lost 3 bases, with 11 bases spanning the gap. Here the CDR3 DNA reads TGTGCCAGCAGACCACACAGGGACTATGGCTACACCTTC. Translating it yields CASRPHRDYGYTF.

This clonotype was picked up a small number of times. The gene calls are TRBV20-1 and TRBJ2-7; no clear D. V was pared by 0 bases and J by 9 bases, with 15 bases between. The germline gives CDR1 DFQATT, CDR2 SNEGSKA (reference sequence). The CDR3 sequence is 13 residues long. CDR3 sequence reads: CSARDGPGDWQYF. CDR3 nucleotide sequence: TGCAGTGCTAGAGACGGACCGGGTGATTGGCAGTACTTC.

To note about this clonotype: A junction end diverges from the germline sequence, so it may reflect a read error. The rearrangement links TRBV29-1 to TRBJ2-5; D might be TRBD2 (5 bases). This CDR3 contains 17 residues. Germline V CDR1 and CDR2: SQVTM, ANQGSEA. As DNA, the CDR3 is TGTAGCGTTGAAGAGCTCTCAGTGGTAGGGTTCCAAGAGACCCAGTACTTC. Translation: CSVEELSVVGFQETQYF.

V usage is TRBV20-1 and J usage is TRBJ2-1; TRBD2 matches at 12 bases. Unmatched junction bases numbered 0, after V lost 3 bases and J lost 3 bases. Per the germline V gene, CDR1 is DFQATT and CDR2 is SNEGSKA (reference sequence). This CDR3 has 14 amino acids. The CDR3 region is CSARGLAGYNEQFF. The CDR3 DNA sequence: TGCAGTGCTAGGGGACTAGCGGGCTACAATGAGCAGTTCTTC.

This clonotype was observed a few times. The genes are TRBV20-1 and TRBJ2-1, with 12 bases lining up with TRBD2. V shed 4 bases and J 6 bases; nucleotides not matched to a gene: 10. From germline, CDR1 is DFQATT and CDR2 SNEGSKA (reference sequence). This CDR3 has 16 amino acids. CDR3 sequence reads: CSATRLAGEEGNEQFF. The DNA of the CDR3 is TGCAGTGCTACAAGACTAGCGGGAGAAGAGGGCAATGAGCAGTTCTTC.

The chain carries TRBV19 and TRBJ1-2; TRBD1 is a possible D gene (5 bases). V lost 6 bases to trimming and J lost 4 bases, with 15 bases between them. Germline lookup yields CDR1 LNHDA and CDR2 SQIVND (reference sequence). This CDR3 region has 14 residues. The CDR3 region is CASRTPGHGYGYTF. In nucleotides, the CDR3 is TGTGCCAGTAGGACCCCGGGGCATGGCTATGGCTACACCTTC.

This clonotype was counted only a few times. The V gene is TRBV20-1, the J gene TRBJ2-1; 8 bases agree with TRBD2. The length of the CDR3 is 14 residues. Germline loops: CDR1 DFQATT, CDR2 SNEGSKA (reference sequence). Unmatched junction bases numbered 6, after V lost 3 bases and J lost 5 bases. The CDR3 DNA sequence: TGCAGTGCTAGTAGGGCTAGCGGGCACAATGAGCAGTTCTTC. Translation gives CSASRASGHNEQFF.

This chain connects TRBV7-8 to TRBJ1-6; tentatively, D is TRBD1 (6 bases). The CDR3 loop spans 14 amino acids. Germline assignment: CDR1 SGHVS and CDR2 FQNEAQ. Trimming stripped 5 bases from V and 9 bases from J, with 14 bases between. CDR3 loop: CASSPDGGASPLHF. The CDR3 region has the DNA TGTGCCAGCAGCCCAGATGGGGGGGCTTCACCCCTCCACTTT.

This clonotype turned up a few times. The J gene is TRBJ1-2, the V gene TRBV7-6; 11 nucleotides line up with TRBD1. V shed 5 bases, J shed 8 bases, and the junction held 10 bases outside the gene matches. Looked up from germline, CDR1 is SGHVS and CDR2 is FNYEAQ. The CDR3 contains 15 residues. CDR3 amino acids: CASSHWDRGAGGYTF. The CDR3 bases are TGTGCCAGCAGCCATTGGGACAGGGGGGCGGGCGGCTACACCTTC.

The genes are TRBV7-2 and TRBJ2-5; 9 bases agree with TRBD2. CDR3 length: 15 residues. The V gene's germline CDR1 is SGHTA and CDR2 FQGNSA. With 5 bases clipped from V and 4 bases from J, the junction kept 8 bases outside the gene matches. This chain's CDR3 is CASSAQAGGGETQYF. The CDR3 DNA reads TGTGCCAGCAGCGCCCAAGCGGGAGGAGGAGAGACCCAGTACTTC.

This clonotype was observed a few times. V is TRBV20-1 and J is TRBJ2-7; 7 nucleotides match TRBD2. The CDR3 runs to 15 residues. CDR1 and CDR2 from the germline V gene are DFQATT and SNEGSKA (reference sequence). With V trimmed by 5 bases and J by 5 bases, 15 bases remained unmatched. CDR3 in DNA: TGCAGTGCTTACACGTATCGAGGGAGGGCCAACGAGCAGTACTTC. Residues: CSAYTYRGRANEQYF.